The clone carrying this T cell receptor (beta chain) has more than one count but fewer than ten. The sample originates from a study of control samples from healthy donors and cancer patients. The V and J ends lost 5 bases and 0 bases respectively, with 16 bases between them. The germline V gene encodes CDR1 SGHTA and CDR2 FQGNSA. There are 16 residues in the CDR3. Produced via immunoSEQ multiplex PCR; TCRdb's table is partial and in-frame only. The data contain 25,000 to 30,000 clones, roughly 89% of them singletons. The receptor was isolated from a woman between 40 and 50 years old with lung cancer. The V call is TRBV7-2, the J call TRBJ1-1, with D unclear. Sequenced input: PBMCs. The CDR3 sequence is CASSHLWENLNTEAFF. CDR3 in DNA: TGTGCCAGCAGCCATCTCTGGGAAAACCTGAACACTGAAGCTTTCTTT.